This TCR beta chain appears in the sequencing data of a study of blood T cells in healthy people across ages. The germline CDR1 and CDR2 sequences are SGHRS and YFSETQ. The CDR3 totals 16 residues. V was clipped by 2 bases and J by 7 bases, with 19 bases between them. This clonotype was recorded at least ten times. The use of a sample-barcoded 5' primer and a J-beta primer mix characterized a second PCR of about 7 to 12 cycles. In TCRdb, the 5' RACE reads were re-called with MiXCR into one record per CDR3 protein. Of hundreds of thousands of distinct CDR3 sequences in the sample, more than 45% were seen once.

This receptor was identified in a woman of 80 years or more in good health. The rearrangement links TRBV5-1 to TRBJ1-5, with a weak D call TRBD1 (5 bases). The sequencing sample was made of blood. The CDR3: CASSFASDNREQPQHF. The CDR3 DNA sequence: TGCGCCAGCAGCTTCGCCTCGGACAATCGTGAACAGCCCCAGCATTTT.